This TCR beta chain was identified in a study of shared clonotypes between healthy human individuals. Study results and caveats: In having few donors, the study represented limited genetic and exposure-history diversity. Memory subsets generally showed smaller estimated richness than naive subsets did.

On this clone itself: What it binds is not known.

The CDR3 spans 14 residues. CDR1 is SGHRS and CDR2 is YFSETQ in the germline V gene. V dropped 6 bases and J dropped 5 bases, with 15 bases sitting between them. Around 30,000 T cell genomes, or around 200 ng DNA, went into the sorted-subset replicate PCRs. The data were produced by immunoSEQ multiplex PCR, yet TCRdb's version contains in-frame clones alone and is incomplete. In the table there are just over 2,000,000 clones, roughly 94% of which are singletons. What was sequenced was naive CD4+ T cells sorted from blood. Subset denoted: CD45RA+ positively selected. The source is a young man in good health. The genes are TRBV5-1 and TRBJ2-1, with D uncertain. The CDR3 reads CASTDPGGDNEQFF. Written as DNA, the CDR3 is TGCGCCAGCACAGACCCAGGCGGAGACAATGAGCAGTTCTTC. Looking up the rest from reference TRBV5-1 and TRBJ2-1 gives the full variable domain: KAGVTQTPRYLIKTRGQQVTLSCSPISGHRSVSWYQQTPGQGLQFLFEYFSETQRNKGNFPGRFSGRQFSNSRSEMNVSTLELGDSALYLCASTDPGGDNEQFFGPGTRLTVL.